Presented here are 19 T cell receptor beta chains from one specimen sequenced in a study of cytomegalovirus exposure and HLA in healthy donors. Primers: 60 Vbeta forward and 13 Jbeta reverse. Assay: immunoSEQ multiplex PCR; the TCRdb copy retains only in-frame clones and omits some. The sample holds around 140,000 clones, around 77% seen once. Sequenced sample: PBMCs. The receptors derive from a woman aged 55-70 years in good health and CMV-seronegative.

This sequence joins TRBV4-1 and TRBJ1-5; D not resolved. Germline loops: CDR1 MGHRA, CDR2 YSYEKL. The germline V and J ends were trimmed by 2 bases and 4 bases, with 15 bases remaining between them. This CDR3 comprises 16 residues. The CDR3 is CASSQSGIPTNQPQHF. CDR3 sequence (DNA): TGCGCCAGCAGCCAATCCGGGATCCCCACTAATCAGCCCCAGCATTTT.

V is TRBV2 and J is TRBJ1-5; 10 bases match TRBD1. V lost 5 bases to trimming and J lost 4 bases; unmatched junction nucleotides: 11. The CDR3 runs 17 residues. Per the germline V gene, CDR1 is SNHLY and CDR2 is FYNNEI. DNA for the CDR3: TGTGCCAGCAGTCTTACCCGGAGGACAGGGGGAAATCAGCCCCAGCATTTT. The encoded protein is CASSLTRRTGGNQPQHF.

The genes are TRBV19 and TRBJ2-7; D is undetermined. V was cut by 3 bases and J by 5 bases, with 5 bases left in between. This CDR3 is built from 11 residues. Germline V lookup: CDR1 LNHDA, CDR2 SQIVND (reference sequence). CDR3 in DNA: TGTGCCAGTAGTATCAGGAACGAGCAGTACTTC. Translating gives CASSIRNEQYF.

The V and J genes are TRBV30 and TRBJ2-7; 9 nucleotides match TRBD1. This CDR3 spans 15 amino acids. Germline V gene lookup returns CDR1 GTSNPN and CDR2 SVGIG (reference sequence). The V segment lost 1 base and the J segment 4 bases; nucleotides outside the gene matches: 8. In DNA form, the CDR3 reads TGTGCCTGGAGTGGCGGGACAGGGATTAGTTACGAGCAGTACTTC. Amino acid sequence: CAWSGGTGISYEQYF. The full variable domain, with the rest looked up from reference TRBV30 and TRBJ2-7, is SQTIHQWPATLVQPVGSPLSLECTVEGTSNPNLYWYRQAAGRGLQLLFYSVGIGQISSEVPQNLSASRPQDRQFILSSKKLLLSDSGFYLCAWSGGTGISYEQYFGPGTRLTVT.

Comment on this clone: One end of the junction varies from germline; a read error may be responsible. DNA of the CDR3: TGTGCTAGCAGCCCCTCTAGAAACAATGAGCAGTTCTTC. It specifies CASSPSRNNEQFF. The chain combines TRBV7-7 with TRBJ2-1, with unresolved D. The CDR3 covers 13 residues. Looked up from germline, CDR1 is SSHAT and CDR2 is FNYEAQ (reference sequence).

The rearrangement uses TRBV6-5 and TRBJ1-2; no clear D gene. V was trimmed by 6 bases and J by 4 bases, leaving 15 bases between them. Germline lookup yields CDR1 MNHEY and CDR2 SVGAGI. The length of the CDR3 is 14 residues. The CDR3 bases are TGTGCCAGCAGCCTGGGTCGGGAAGGCTATGGCTACACCTTC. Amino acids: CASSLGREGYGYTF.

This rearrangement joins TRBV10-1 to TRBJ2-5; TRBD1 agrees at 8 bases. The germline CDR1 and CDR2 sequences are WNHNN and SYGVQD (reference sequence). The CDR3 sequence is 15 residues long. With V trimmed by 4 bases and J by 4 bases, 8 bases remained unmatched. CDR3 coding DNA: TGCGCCAGCAGTGTATCGAGGACAGGGAGAGAGACCCAGTACTTC. This encodes CASSVSRTGRETQYF.

V gene TRBV30 combines with J gene TRBJ2-1; 7 bases agree with TRBD2. CDR1 is GTSNPN, CDR2 SVGIG, per germline (reference sequence). V was clipped by 5 bases and J by 4 bases; unmatched bases: 2. The CDR3 sequence is 12 residues long. CDR3 amino acids: CAWGRAYNEQFF. Written as DNA, the CDR3 is TGTGCCTGGGGGAGGGCTTACAATGAGCAGTTCTTC.

The V gene is TRBV7-7, the J gene TRBJ1-1; TRBD1 agrees at 8 bases. After removal of 5 bases from V and 1 base from J, the junction contained 9 bases not matched to a gene. The CDR3 has 16 residues. From germline, CDR1 is SSHAT and CDR2 FNYEAQ (reference sequence). The CDR3 protein is CASSPQRQGQNTEAFF. DNA of the CDR3: TGTGCCAGCAGCCCTCAAAGACAGGGGCAGAACACTGAAGCTTTCTTT.

The chain combines TRBV2 with TRBJ1-2; TRBD1 is a possible D gene (6 bases). Germline V lookup: CDR1 SNHLY, CDR2 FYNNEI. Trimming cost V 8 bases and J 0 bases, with 16 bases left between them. This CDR3 is built from 15 residues. Here the CDR3 DNA reads TGTGCCAGCGCCGAACAGGGTCGGGCTAACTATGGCTACACCTTC. Protein product: CASAEQGRANYGYTF.

The CDR3 is CASRETGGGEKLFF. The CDR3 nucleotides read TGTGCCAGTAGAGAAACAGGGGGAGGTGAAAAACTGTTTTTT. The J gene is TRBJ1-4, the V gene TRBV19; 8 nucleotides align to TRBD1. This CDR3 region has 14 residues. V trimming: 6 bases; J trimming: 7 bases; junction bases outside the gene matches: 7. Germline CDR1 is LNHDA and CDR2 is SQIVND (reference sequence).

The chain carries TRBV5-1 and TRBJ2-2; 8 bases map to TRBD2. CDR3 length: 15 amino acids. Germline V gene lookup returns CDR1 SGHRS and CDR2 YFSETQ. Trimming removed 1 base from V and 5 bases from J; junction bases left unmatched: 4. The CDR3 bases are TGCGCCAGCAGCTTGCCGGGAGGGCCGACCGGGGAGCTGTTTTTT. It is translated as CASSLPGGPTGELFF.

The chain carries TRBV28 and TRBJ2-7; 8 bases line up with TRBD1. This CDR3 spans 13 amino acids. CDR1 is MDHEN, CDR2 SYDVKM, per germline. V shed 8 bases, J shed 12 bases, and the junction held 15 bases outside the gene matches. The CDR3 loop reads CASVPSGQVLPYF. In DNA form, the CDR3 reads TGTGCCAGCGTCCCCTCGGGACAGGTATTACCGTACTTC.

The chain employs TRBV6-1 and TRBJ1-6; no clear D gene. This CDR3 is built from 13 residues. CDR1 and CDR2 from the germline V gene are MNHNS and SASEGT. The V end lost 7 bases, the J end lost 8 bases, and 12 bases lay between the germline ends. The CDR3 nucleotides read TGTGCCAGCACTCGCGTCGGGGATTCACCCCTCCACTTT. It specifies CASTRVGDSPLHF.

The genes are TRBV18 and TRBJ1-2; 8 nucleotides align to TRBD1. The CDR3 has 17 residues. CDR1 is KGHSH and CDR2 is LQKENI in the germline V gene. The J segment lost 1 base and the V segment lost 1 base, leaving 8 bases of the junction unmatched. The CDR3: CASSPLYGQGVNYGYTF. As DNA, the CDR3 is TGTGCCAGCTCACCACTCTATGGACAGGGAGTTAACTATGGCTACACCTTC.

The V call is TRBV7-3, the J call TRBJ2-3; D is undetermined. The V and J ends lost 3 bases and 8 bases respectively, with 12 bases between them. Germline V gene lookup returns CDR1 SGHTA and CDR2 FQGTGA. CDR3 length equals 13 residues. This CDR3 reads CASSFDSPSTQYF. For the CDR3, the DNA is TGTGCCAGCAGCTTCGACTCGCCTTCTACGCAGTATTTT.

V is TRBV30 and J is TRBJ1-5; D is perhaps TRBD1 (5 bases). The V gene lost 2 bases and the J gene lost 6 bases, with 17 bases spanning the gap. The CDR3 has 15 residues. Germline V gene data show CDR1 as GTSNPN and CDR2 as SVGIG (reference sequence). The CDR3 reads CAWSTMGQPAQPQHF. CDR3 nucleotides: TGTGCCTGGAGTACTATGGGGCAACCGGCTCAGCCCCAGCATTTT.

This clone was seen more than once but under ten times. This chain uses TRBV5-1 with TRBJ2-2, with TRBD1 as a possible D gene (6 bases). CDR1 is SGHRS, CDR2 YFSETQ, per germline. The germline V and J ends were trimmed by 2 bases and 1 base, with 9 bases remaining between them. This CDR3 has 15 amino acids. Written as DNA, the CDR3 is TGCGCCAGCAGCTTTCAACAGGGGAACACCGGGGAGCTGTTTTTT. Amino acids: CASSFQQGNTGELFF.

This chain uses TRBV6-6 with TRBJ2-5, with TRBD2 matching over 12 bases. TRBJ2-7 explains the end of the DNA better; the J call may be wrong. CDR3 length equals 15 residues. Germline loops: CDR1 MNHNY, CDR2 SVGAGI (reference sequence). CDR3 bases: TGTGCCAGCAGTTCGTCTAGCGGGGGGGAATACGAGCAGTACTTC. Translation: CASSSSSGGEYEQYF.